The clone carrying this TCR beta chain was counted many times. CDR3 length: 14 amino acids. Trimming removed 7 bases at V and 0 bases at J, with 12 bases between. Germline loops: CDR1 MNHNS, CDR2 SASEGT. TCR beta CDR3 regions were amplified from RNA transcripts. With the HTBI primer set, the TCR CDR3 went through a first round of RT-PCR. TCRdb re-analysed the multiplex PCR reads in MiXCR, keeping a single row per CDR3 protein. The sample records about 580,000 distinct CDR3 sequences, approximately 44% being singletons. This sample is drawn from a study of T cells in Graves' hyperthyroidism and ophthalmopathy. Patients aged 18 to 65 had newly diagnosed hyperthyroidism of under 2 months' duration.

This receptor was taken from a woman between 18 and 29 years old with Graves' hyperthyroidism. This chain uses TRBV6-1 with TRBJ1-1; D remains unclear. The sample comprised peripheral blood or thyroid tissue (not recorded which). The CDR3: CASNRDGMNTEAFF. CDR3 sequence (DNA): TGTGCCAGCAACCGAGACGGAATGAACACTGAAGCTTTCTTT.